This T cell receptor beta chain was identified in a study of cytomegalovirus exposure and HLA in healthy donors. Study context: The 90 to 150 validation repertoires matched the approximately 700 first-cohort repertoires in platform, a later analysis reported. Study conclusions and caveats: A list of more than 150 TCR beta chains associated with cytomegalovirus was given.

Of note for this clone: Its antigen is undetermined.

The CDR3 is made up of 14 amino acids. Germline CDR1 is MNHEY and CDR2 is SMNVEV (reference sequence). The V gene end was trimmed by 3 bases and the J gene end by 3 bases; junction bases not matched to a gene: 3. The method was immunoSEQ multiplex PCR; TCRdb's version includes in-frame clones alone and lacks a portion of them. The table shows fewer than 350,000 clones, with approximately 87% occurring only once. This TCR derives from a woman younger than 30 in good health and CMV-seronegative. This chain joins TRBV27 and TRBJ2-7; 9 positions match TRBD2. Sequencing used PBMCs. CDR3 DNA: TGTGCCAGCAGTTTCGGTAGCGGGAGCTACGAGCAGTACTTC. Amino acid sequence: CASSFGSGSYEQYF.